Listed below are T cell receptor beta chains from one sample, sequenced in a study of cytomegalovirus exposure and HLA in healthy donors. Some clones are missing from TCRdb's copy, which holds only in-frame ones; the method was immunoSEQ multiplex PCR. The sample has about 160,000 clones, roughly 79% seen once. Sequencing input: PBMCs. The source is a young man in good health and CMV-seropositive. Each CDR3 is given with its conserved first and last residue. D genes are given only for firm matches. Size tells how often a clone was seen (once, few, many) or the class of an expanded clone, and some rows leave it out.

length	V	J	size	D	CDR3	DNA
21	TRBV7-8	TRBJ2-3	-	TRBD2	CASRPFWFSGRSSSPTDTQYF	TGTGCCAGCAGACCGTTTTGGTTTAGCGGGAGATCCTCCTCTCCCACAGATACGCAGTATTTT
12	TRBV30	TRBJ2-2	once	-	CAWSVRTSELFF	TGTGCCTGGAGTGTACGGACTTCGGAGCTGTTTTTT
12	TRBV6-6	TRBJ1-2	once	-	CASSPRTAGYTF	TGTGCCAGCAGCCCCCGGACAGCCGGCTACACCTTC
12	TRBV7-9	TRBJ2-1	once	-	CASGGSYNEQFF	TGTGCCAGCGGGGGGTCCTACAATGAGCAGTTCTTC
15	TRBV6-5	TRBJ2-7	-	TRBD2	CASRFYSGSSYEQYF	TGTGCCAGCAGATTCTATAGCGGGAGCTCCTACGAGCAGTACTTC
14	TRBV6-5	TRBJ2-1	-	TRBD2	CASSGLAGDHEQFF	TGTGCCAGCAGCGGACTAGCGGGAGATCATGAGCAGTTCTTC
15	TRBV11-2	TRBJ2-7	-	-	CASSILTGTTYEQYF	TGTGCCAGCAGCATTCTAACCGGGACAACCTACGAGCAGTACTTC
13	TRBV15	TRBJ2-1	-	-	CATSRALVNEQFF	TGTGCCACCAGCAGAGCACTAGTCAATGAGCAGTTCTTC
12	TRBV4-1	TRBJ2-1	-	-	CASSGSYNEQFF	TGCGCCAGCAGCGGCAGTTACAATGAGCAGTTCTTC
16	TRBV5-1	TRBJ2-1	-	-	CASSLDFGGSGNEQFF	TGCGCCAGCAGCTTGGATTTTGGCGGTTCGGGAAATGAGCAGTTCTTC
14	TRBV19	TRBJ2-7	-	TRBD2	CASRGRVPPYEQYF	TGTGCCAGTAGAGGGAGGGTCCCCCCTTACGAGCAGTACTTC
13	TRBV6-6	TRBJ2-5	-	-	CASSSEVQETQYF	TGTGCCAGCAGTTCCGAGGTTCAAGAGACCCAGTACTTC
13	TRBV2	TRBJ1-4	-	-	CASSTGWGEKLFF	TGTGCCAGCAGTACAGGGTGGGGTGAAAAACTGTTTTTT
14	TRBV9	TRBJ1-4	-	-	CASSPGGSREKLFF	TGTGCCAGCAGCCCGGGGGGGTCAAGGGAAAAACTGTTTTTT
13	TRBV27	TRBJ2-1	-	-	CASSLGSNNEQFF	TGTGCCAGCAGTTTGGGCAGTAACAATGAGCAGTTCTTC
15	TRBV19	TRBJ2-3	-	TRBD2	CASNYGMGGIDTQYF	TGTGCCAGTAATTATGGGATGGGGGGGATAGATACGCAGTATTTT
14	TRBV2	TRBJ1-5	once	TRBD1	CARSAGGGNQPQHF	TGTGCCAGATCGGCAGGGGGAGGCAATCAGCCCCAGCATTTT
15	TRBV19	TRBJ2-7	-	-	CASGRGAGISYEQYF	TGTGCCAGTGGGAGGGGGGCCGGGATCTCCTACGAGCAGTACTTC
11	TRBV13	TRBJ2-1	-	-	CASSLLWEQFF	TGTGCCAGCAGCTTACTATGGGAGCAGTTCTTC
13	TRBV27	TRBJ1-1	-	-	CASSLGQNTEAFF	TGTGCCAGCAGCCTAGGACAGAACACTGAAGCTTTCTTT
14	TRBV25-1	TRBJ1-5	-	-	CASSEAAGGQPQHF	TGTGCCAGCAGTGAAGCCGCCGGCGGGCAGCCCCAGCATTTT
14	TRBV7-2	TRBJ2-3	-	-	CASSLVRGSDTQYF	TGTGCCAGCAGCTTAGTTAGGGGATCAGATACGCAGTATTTT
13	TRBV30	TRBJ1-5	-	-	CAWSGALYQPQHF	TGTGCCTGGAGTGGAGCCTTATATCAGCCCCAGCATTTT
15	TRBV5-1	TRBJ2-1	-	-	CASSSTTGSGSEQFF	TGCGCCAGCAGCTCCACGACGGGCTCGGGGAGTGAGCAGTTCTTC
20	TRBV27	TRBJ1-1	-	TRBD1	CASSRETNRGRYGLNTEAFF	TGTGCCAGCAGCCGCGAAACTAACAGGGGGCGTTACGGGTTGAACACTGAAGCTTTCTTT
17	TRBV28	TRBJ2-3	-	TRBD2	CASSPIRLAGSTDTQYF	TGTGCCAGCAGTCCCATTCGACTAGCGGGTTCCACAGATACGCAGTATTTT
14	TRBV7-2	TRBJ2-5	few	-	CASSLGPGFETQYF	TGTGCCAGCAGCTTAGGTCCAGGGTTTGAGACCCAGTACTTC
14	TRBV5-1	TRBJ2-3	-	-	CASSLERGTDTQYF	TGCGCCAGCAGCTTAGAGAGGGGGACAGATACGCAGTATTTT
16	TRBV7-2	TRBJ1-3	once	TRBD1	CASSLVPGGGGNTIYF	TGTGCCAGCAGCTTAGTACCAGGGGGCGGCGGAAACACCATATATTTT